These 7 T cell receptor beta chains originate from one sample sequenced in a study of breast tumors, draining lymph nodes, adjacent tissues. Breast cancer patients provided tissue from their axillary draining lymph nodes. TCRdb reprocessed the multiplex PCR reads with MiXCR, giving one entry per CDR3 protein. The sample yields around 130,000 distinct CDR3 sequences, 21% seen once. Sequences were obtained from axillary lymph node tissue. All receptors derive from a female donor with breast cancer. Some clones in this sample may be carry-over from other donors' samples.

This clonotype was counted ten times or more. CDR3 amino acids: CASSLGIRGRAQYEQYF. The DNA of the CDR3 is TGCGCCAGCAGCTTGGGGATTCGCGGCAGGGCGCAGTACGAGCAGTACTTC. The chain carries TRBV5-1 and TRBJ2-7; a weak D match, TRBD1 (5 bases). V lost 0 bases and J lost 4, with 20 bases in between. CDR1 SGHRS and CDR2 YFSETQ come from the germline V gene. The CDR3 extends over 17 amino acids.

This clonotype was found many times. The chain recombines TRBV12-3 or TRBV12-4 with TRBJ2-6; maybe TRBD2 (5 bases). The CDR3 has 15 amino acids. Trimming pared 4 bases from V and 2 bases from J, leaving 9 bases between. The DNA for the CDR3 is TGTGCCAGCAGTTCAAGGGAGACTGGGGCCAACGTCCTGACTTTC. Amino acids: CASSSRETGANVLTF.

This clonotype was seen repeatedly, ten times or more. This chain links TRBV15 with TRBJ2-5, with D perhaps matching TRBD2 (5 bases). The CDR3 has 16 amino acids. The germline CDR1 and CDR2 sequences are LNHNV and YYDKDF (reference sequence). Trimming shortened V by 5 bases and J by 4 bases, and 20 bases separated the two germline ends. The CDR3 loop is CATSSRSFLGVETQYF. CDR3 nucleotides: TGTGCCACCAGCTCCCGGTCCTTTCTCGGGGTAGAGACCCAGTACTTC.

Turning to this clonotype: This may arise from a read error, as a much more abundant clone is one base away. The chain uses TRBV7-9 and TRBJ2-6, with 8 nucleotides matching TRBD1. The CDR3 is 17 amino acids. The germline CDR1 and CDR2 sequences are SEHNR and FQNEAQ (reference sequence). V dropped 5 bases and J dropped 0; count of bases not matched to a gene: 6. As DNA, the CDR3 is TGTGCCAGCAGCACGGGACAGGACATCTCTGGGGCCAACGTCCTGACTTTC. Its protein is CASSTGQDISGANVLTF.

This clonotype was detected ten times or more. The rearrangement joins TRBV24-1 to TRBJ2-3; D possibly corresponds to TRBD2 (7 bases). Germline CDR1 is KGHDR and CDR2 is SFDVKD. The germline V and J ends were trimmed by 6 bases and 5 bases, with 17 bases remaining between them. This CDR3 comprises 15 residues. The CDR3 spells CATSPGAGVGDTQYF. The CDR3, as DNA: TGTGCCACCAGTCCGGGGGCGGGAGTTGGAGATACGCAGTATTTT.

This clonotype was seen a handful of times. The genes are TRBV5-4 and TRBJ2-1; TRBD2 aligns across 8 bases. V shed 4 bases and J 9 bases; nucleotides not matched to a gene: 3. The CDR3 has 12 residues. From germline, CDR1 is SGHNT and CDR2 YYREEE (reference sequence). The CDR3 sequence: CASSPGGFEQFF. The CDR3 DNA reads TGTGCCAGCAGCCCGGGAGGGTTTGAGCAGTTCTTC.

A word on this clonotype: A much larger clonotype is one base distant, so this may be a read error. The chain is built from TRBV4-1 and TRBJ2-7; D uncertain. Germline CDR1 MGHRA, CDR2 YSYEKL. This CDR3 region has 12 residues. With 3 bases removed from V and 2 bases from J, the gap between germline ends came to 5 bases. The CDR3 DNA is TGCGCCAGCAGCCAGGACGCCTACGAGCAGTACTTC. Protein product: CASSQDAYEQYF.